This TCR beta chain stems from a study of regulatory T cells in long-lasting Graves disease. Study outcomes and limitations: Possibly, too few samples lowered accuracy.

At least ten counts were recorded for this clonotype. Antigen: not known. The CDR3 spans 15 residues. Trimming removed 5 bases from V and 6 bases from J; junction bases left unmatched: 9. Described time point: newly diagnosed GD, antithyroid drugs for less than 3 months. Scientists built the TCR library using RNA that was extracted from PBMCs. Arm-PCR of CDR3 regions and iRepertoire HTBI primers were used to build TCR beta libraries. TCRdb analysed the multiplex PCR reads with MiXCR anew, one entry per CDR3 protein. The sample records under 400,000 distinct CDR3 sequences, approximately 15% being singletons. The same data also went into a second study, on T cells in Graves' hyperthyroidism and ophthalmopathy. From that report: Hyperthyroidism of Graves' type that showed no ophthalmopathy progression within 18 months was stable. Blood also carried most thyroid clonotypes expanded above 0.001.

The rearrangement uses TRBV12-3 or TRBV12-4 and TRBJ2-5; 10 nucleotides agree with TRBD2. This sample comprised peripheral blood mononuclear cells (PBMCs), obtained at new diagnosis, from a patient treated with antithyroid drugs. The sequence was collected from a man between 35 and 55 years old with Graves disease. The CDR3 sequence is CASSKQRGGQKTQYF. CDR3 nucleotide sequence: TGTGCCAGCAGTAAGCAGCGGGGGGGCCAGAAGACCCAGTACTTC.